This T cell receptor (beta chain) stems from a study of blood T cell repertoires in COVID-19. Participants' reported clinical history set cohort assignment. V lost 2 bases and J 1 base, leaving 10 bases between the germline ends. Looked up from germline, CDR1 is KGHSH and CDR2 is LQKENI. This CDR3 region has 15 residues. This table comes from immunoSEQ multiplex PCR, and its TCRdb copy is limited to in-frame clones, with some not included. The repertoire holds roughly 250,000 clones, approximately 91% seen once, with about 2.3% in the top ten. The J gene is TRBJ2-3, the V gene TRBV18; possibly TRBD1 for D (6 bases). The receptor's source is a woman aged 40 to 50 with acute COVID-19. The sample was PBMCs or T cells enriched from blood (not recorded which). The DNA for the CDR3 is TGTGCCAGCTCACCATTGCAGGGGCGCACAGATACGCAGTATTTT. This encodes CASSPLQGRTDTQYF. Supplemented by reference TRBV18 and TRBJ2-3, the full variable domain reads NAGVMQNPRHLVRRRGQEARLRCSPMKGHSHVYWYRQLPEEGLKFMVYLQKENIIDESGMPKERFSAEFPKEGPSILRIQQVVRGDSAAYFCASSPLQGRTDTQYFGPGTRLTVL.